This T cell receptor beta chain comes out of a study of lymphopenia after photon versus proton radiotherapy. General study points: Post-nadir diversity loss with photons came from oligoclonal expansion, particularly CD8+ Temra cells. Only patients who died were analyzed for survival; proton advantage is unproven. Post-nadir TCR diversity decline inversely tracked overall survival among those who died. Photon-treated patients lost naive T cells and TCR diversity; proton-treated stayed stable.

TCRdb's copy holds only in-frame clones and misses some; the assay was immunoSEQ multiplex PCR. The table has approximately 20,000 clones, more than 85% seen once; the top ten hold over 8%. The V and J ends lost 3 bases and 0 bases respectively, with 14 bases between them. Germline loops: CDR1 SGDLS, CDR2 YYNGEE. The length of the CDR3 is 16 residues. A note on this clone: The antigen is not known.

The TCR sequence derives from a man between 65 and 79 years old with pancreatic cancer. V is TRBV9 and J is TRBJ2-3; the D gene is possibly TRBD1 (5 bases). This sample comprised peripheral blood, obtained from a patient treated with proton-based radiotherapy. The DNA of the CDR3 is TGTGCCAGCAGCGGCAGGACAACTCAGAGCACAGATACGCAGTATTTT. Its translation: CASSGRTTQSTDTQYF.